Listed below are T cell receptor beta chains from one sample, sequenced in a study of blood T cell repertoires in COVID-19. The repertoire was sequenced with immunoSEQ multiplex PCR; TCRdb's copy has only in-frame clones and lacks some. The sample has approximately 60,000 clones; 70% to 90% are singletons. Sequenced input: peripheral blood. These receptor sequences come from a man in his fifties or sixties with active COVID-19. The CDR3 runs from the conserved cysteine through the conserved F or W. D genes are given only for firm matches.

d_call: NA; j_call: TRBJ2-7; v_call: TRBV9; cdr3_nt: TGTGCCAGCAGCGTAGGGGCGGGGTCAGGCTCCTACGAGCAGTACTTC; cdr3_aa: CASSVGAGSGSYEQYF
d_call: TRBD2; j_call: TRBJ2-3; v_call: TRBV30; cdr3_nt: TGTGCCTCGACGACTAGCGGGGGGACAGATACGCAGTATTTT; cdr3_aa: CASTTSGGTDTQYF
d_call: NA; j_call: TRBJ1-5; v_call: TRBV30; cdr3_nt: TGTGCCTGGAGCCTCCCCGGGATTAGCAATCAGCCCCAGCATTTT; cdr3_aa: CAWSLPGISNQPQHF
d_call: NA; j_call: TRBJ1-3; v_call: TRBV14; cdr3_nt: TGTGCCAGCAGCCAAGATCCGTATACAAAAGGACAGTGGCGTATCCCGGGAAACACCATATATTTT; cdr3_aa: CASSQDPYTKGQWRIPGNTIYF
d_call: TRBD2; j_call: TRBJ2-7; v_call: TRBV27; cdr3_nt: TGTGCCAGCAGCCCTATGATGGGCGGGAGTAGGTACGAGCAGTACTTC; cdr3_aa: CASSPMMGGSRYEQYF
d_call: TRBD2; j_call: TRBJ2-7; v_call: TRBV11-2; cdr3_nt: TGTGCCAGCAGCTTAGATCTGGTGGGGGGGAACCCACGGGACTACGAGCAGTACTTC; cdr3_aa: CASSLDLVGGNPRDYEQYF
d_call: TRBD2; j_call: TRBJ2-3; v_call: TRBV7-2; cdr3_nt: TGTGCCAGCAGTCCCCCGGGGGCGGGAGGGTTATATACGCAGTATTTT; cdr3_aa: CASSPPGAGGLYTQYF
d_call: TRBD2; j_call: TRBJ2-3; v_call: TRBV6-5; cdr3_nt: TGTGCCAGCAGTATGGGACTAGCTTCAGATACGCAGTATTTT; cdr3_aa: CASSMGLASDTQYF
d_call: NA; j_call: TRBJ2-3; v_call: TRBV3-1/TRBV3-2; cdr3_nt: TGTGCCAGCAGCTATACTCGGGCAGATACGCAGTATTTT; cdr3_aa: CASSYTRADTQYF
d_call: NA; j_call: TRBJ1-5; v_call: TRBV19; cdr3_nt: TGTGCCAGTAGTCCCGACAGGCGTGGAAATCAGCCCCAGCATTTT; cdr3_aa: CASSPDRRGNQPQHF
d_call: TRBD1; j_call: TRBJ1-4; v_call: TRBV28; cdr3_nt: TGTGCCAGCAGTTTATACAGGGGGAGTACTAATGAAAAACTGTTTTTT; cdr3_aa: CASSLYRGSTNEKLFF
d_call: TRBD1; j_call: TRBJ2-5; v_call: TRBV15; cdr3_nt: TGTGCCACCAGCAGAGCGGCAGGGGGAGAGACCCAGTACTTC; cdr3_aa: CATSRAAGGETQYF